These T cell receptor beta chains were read from a single sample in a study of blood T cell repertoires in COVID-19. The table came from immunoSEQ multiplex PCR; TCRdb's copy has only in-frame clones and leaves some out. The data contain approximately 94,000 clones, more than 75% of them seen just once; the ten biggest clones take up roughly 13%. Sequenced: peripheral blood. All receptors come from a human donor in a cohort sampled during active COVID-19. Each CDR3 is given with its conserved first and last residue. D genes are given only for firm matches. Not every row has a clone size; where given, it reads once, few, many or a size class.

16	TRBV5-6	-	TRBJ2-2	-	CASSWRTPGNTGELFF	TGTGCCAGCAGCTGGCGGACTCCGGGAAACACCGGGGAGCTGTTTTTT
15	TRBV5-1	TRBD2	TRBJ2-2	-	CASSHGTTNTGELFF	TGCGCCAGCAGCCACGGGACTACGAACACCGGGGAGCTGTTTTTT
13	TRBV10-3	-	TRBJ1-4	-	CAISARENEKLFF	TGTGCCATCAGTGCCAGGGAAAATGAAAAACTGTTTTTT
12	TRBV6-2/TRBV6-3	-	TRBJ2-3	-	CASSGDTLRVYF	TGTGCCAGCAGTGGGGACACCCTGAGGGTGTATTTT
17	TRBV10-3	TRBD2	TRBJ2-1	once	CAISESIAGGLYNEQFF	TGTGCCATCAGTGAGTCGATAGCGGGGGGCCTATACAATGAGCAGTTCTTC
17	TRBV7-9	-	TRBJ1-4	-	CASSSPKGGGNGEKLFF	TGTGCCAGCAGCTCGCCAAAGGGGGGAGGGAATGGGGAAAAACTGTTTTTT
15	TRBV5-4	TRBD1	TRBJ2-1	-	CASSLGQGVNNEQFF	TGTGCCAGCAGCTTGGGACAGGGGGTGAATAATGAGCAGTTCTTC
13	TRBV12-3/TRBV12-4	-	TRBJ2-7	-	CASTFTGYGEQYF	TGTGCCAGCACCTTTACAGGGTACGGCGAGCAGTACTTC
13	TRBV9	-	TRBJ1-4	-	CASSEGVGDRLFF	TGTGCCAGCAGCGAGGGGGTAGGGGATCGACTGTTTTTT
14	TRBV18	TRBD1	TRBJ2-7	-	CASSRPGQGYEQYF	TGTGCCAGCTCAAGACCGGGACAGGGCTACGAGCAGTACTTC
17	TRBV3-1/TRBV3-2	TRBD2	TRBJ2-2	-	CASSPASGGPNTGELFF	TGTGCCAGCAGCCCCGCTAGCGGGGGGCCGAACACCGGGGAGCTGTTTTTT
13	TRBV7-2	-	TRBJ1-3	-	CASVGQVGNTIYF	TGTGCCAGCGTGGGTCAGGTCGGAAACACCATATATTTT
12	TRBV12-3/TRBV12-4	TRBD1	TRBJ1-5	-	CASGQGNQPQHF	TGTGCCAGCGGACAGGGTAATCAGCCCCAGCATTTT
16	TRBV9	-	TRBJ1-2	few	CASSPRGKGIVYGYTF	TGTGCCAGCAGCCCCCGAGGGAAAGGGATTGTCTATGGCTACACCTTC
14	TRBV5-8	TRBD1	TRBJ1-2	-	CASSLRGTGYGYTF	TGTGCCAGCAGCTTGCGCGGGACAGGCTACGGCTACACCTTC
18	TRBV5-6	TRBD1	TRBJ1-2	-	CASSWEPLAGQGDYGYTF	TGTGCCAGCAGCTGGGAACCCCTCGCTGGACAGGGCGACTATGGCTACACCTTC
16	TRBV19	TRBD2	TRBJ2-2	-	CASSIQLAGPPGELFF	TGTGCCAGTAGTATTCAACTAGCGGGACCGCCCGGGGAGCTGTTTTTT
15	TRBV29-1	-	TRBJ1-2	-	CSVALGTSENYGYTF	TGCAGCGTTGCCCTCGGGACATCCGAAAACTATGGCTACACCTTC
17	TRBV7-9	TRBD1	TRBJ1-4	-	CASSQRSGTGNNEKLFF	TGTGCCAGCAGCCAACGATCCGGGACAGGGAATAATGAAAAACTGTTTTTT
15	TRBV6-5	-	TRBJ2-7	-	CASARGTTTTREQYF	TGTGCATCGGCACGTGGGACAACGACCACGAGGGAGCAGTACTTC
16	TRBV7-9	TRBD2	TRBJ2-1	-	CASSLRLAGERNEQFF	TGTGCCAGCAGCTTACGGCTAGCGGGAGAAAGGAATGAGCAGTTCTTC
15	TRBV10-3	-	TRBJ2-5	once	CAISESGRIQETQYF	TGTGCCATCAGTGAGTCGGGGCGGATCCAAGAGACCCAGTACTTC
13	TRBV10-3	TRBD1	TRBJ1-4	-	CAISDRGNEKLFF	TGTGCCATCAGCGACAGGGGTAATGAAAAACTGTTTTTT
13	TRBV30	TRBD1	TRBJ1-1	few	CAWRTGVNTEAFF	TGTGCCTGGAGGACAGGGGTTAACACTGAAGCTTTCTTT
15	TRBV5-6	-	TRBJ2-3	-	CASSLPGLGTDTQYF	TGTGCCAGCAGCTTGCCGGGTTTGGGCACAGATACGCAGTATTTT
14	TRBV9	-	TRBJ1-1	-	CASSVAQSNTEAFF	TGTGCCAGCAGCGTAGCTCAGTCGAACACTGAAGCTTTCTTT
17	TRBV21-1	-	TRBJ1-2	-	CASSRLLGEHLNYGYTF	TGTGCCAGCAGCCGCCTCCTAGGGGAACACCTAAACTATGGCTACACCTTC
14	TRBV5-1	-	TRBJ1-1	-	CASSLRVADTEAFF	TGCGCCAGCAGCTTGAGGGTAGCGGACACTGAAGCTTTCTTT
13	TRBV12-5	TRBD2	TRBJ2-3	-	CASGLAGADTQYF	TGTGCTAGTGGTCTGGCGGGAGCAGATACGCAGTATTTT
13	TRBV27	-	TRBJ1-2	few	CASSLWGGAGYTF	TGTGCCAGCAGTTTATGGGGTGGGGCAGGCTACACCTTC
14	TRBV5-6	TRBD1	TRBJ1-1	-	CASGGTGFDTEAFF	TGTGCCAGCGGGGGGACAGGGTTTGACACTGAAGCTTTCTTT
15	TRBV19	-	TRBJ1-3	-	CASSPQRASGNTIYF	TGTGCCAGTAGTCCTCAGAGGGCGTCTGGAAACACCATATATTTT
18	TRBV10-3	TRBD1	TRBJ1-5	-	CAISDVETGRLPDQPQHF	TGTGCCATCAGTGATGTAGAGACAGGGAGGCTACCCGATCAGCCCCAGCATTTT
13	TRBV30	-	TRBJ1-5	many	CAFQGNSNQPQHF	TGTGCCTTTCAGGGGAATAGCAATCAGCCCCAGCATTTT
15	TRBV18	TRBD1	TRBJ1-3	-	CASSWGQGFGNTIYF	TGTGCCAGCTCATGGGGACAGGGGTTTGGAAACACCATATATTTT
13	TRBV30	-	TRBJ1-1	-	CAWIWGGNTEAFF	TGTGCCTGGATATGGGGGGGGAACACTGAAGCTTTCTTT
14	TRBV7-2	TRBD2	TRBJ2-2	-	CASSLEAGGRELFF	TGTGCCAGCAGCTTAGAAGCGGGGGGGCGGGAGCTGTTTTTT
14	TRBV2	-	TRBJ2-5	-	CASSEARMRETQYF	TGTGCCAGCAGTGAAGCAAGGATGCGGGAGACCCAGTACTTC
14	TRBV7-9	TRBD1	TRBJ2-7	-	CASIPGQGSYEQYF	TGTGCCAGCATCCCGGGACAGGGGTCCTACGAGCAGTACTTC
14	TRBV19	-	TRBJ2-2	-	CASSIPGNTGELFF	TGTGCCAGTAGTATTCCCGGGAACACCGGGGAGCTGTTTTTT
16	TRBV3-1/TRBV3-2	-	TRBJ1-2	-	CASSRGVIGGASGYTF	TGTGCCAGCAGCCGTGGTGTCATTGGGGGCGCGAGTGGCTACACCTTC